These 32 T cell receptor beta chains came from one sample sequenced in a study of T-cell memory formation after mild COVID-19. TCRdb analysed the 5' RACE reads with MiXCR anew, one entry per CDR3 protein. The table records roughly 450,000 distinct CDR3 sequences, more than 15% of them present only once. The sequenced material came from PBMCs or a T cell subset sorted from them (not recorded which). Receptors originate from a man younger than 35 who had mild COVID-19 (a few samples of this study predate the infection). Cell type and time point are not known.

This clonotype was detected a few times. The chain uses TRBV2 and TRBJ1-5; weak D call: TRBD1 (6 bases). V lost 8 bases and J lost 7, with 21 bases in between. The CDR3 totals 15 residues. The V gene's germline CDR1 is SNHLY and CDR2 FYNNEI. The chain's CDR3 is CASGKQGRGFQPQHF. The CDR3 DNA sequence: TGTGCCAGCGGAAAACAGGGCCGAGGCTTCCAGCCCCAGCATTTT.

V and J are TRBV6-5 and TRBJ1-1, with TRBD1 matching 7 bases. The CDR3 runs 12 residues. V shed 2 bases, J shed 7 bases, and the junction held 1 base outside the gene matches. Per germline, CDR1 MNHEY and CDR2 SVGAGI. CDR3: CASSYGDSEAFF. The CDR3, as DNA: TGTGCCAGCAGTTACGGGGACAGTGAAGCTTTCTTT.

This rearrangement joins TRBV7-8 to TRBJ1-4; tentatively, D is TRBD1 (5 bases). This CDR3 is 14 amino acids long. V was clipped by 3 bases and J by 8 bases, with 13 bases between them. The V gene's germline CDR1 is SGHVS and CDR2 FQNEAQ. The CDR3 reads CASSLRGLGEKLFF. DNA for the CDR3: TGTGCCAGCAGCTTGAGGGGCCTAGGCGAAAAACTGTTTTTT.

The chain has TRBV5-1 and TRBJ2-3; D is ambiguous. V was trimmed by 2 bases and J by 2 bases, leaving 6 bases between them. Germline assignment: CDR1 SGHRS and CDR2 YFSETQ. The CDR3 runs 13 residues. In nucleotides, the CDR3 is TGCGCCAGCAGCTTAATCCCCACAGATACGCAGTATTTT. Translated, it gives CASSLIPTDTQYF. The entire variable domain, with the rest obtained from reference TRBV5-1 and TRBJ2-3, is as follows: KAGVTQTPRYLIKTRGQQVTLSCSPISGHRSVSWYQQTPGQGLQFLFEYFSETQRNKGNFPGRFSGRQFSNSRSEMNVSTLELGDSALYLCASSLIPTDTQYFGPGTRLTVL.

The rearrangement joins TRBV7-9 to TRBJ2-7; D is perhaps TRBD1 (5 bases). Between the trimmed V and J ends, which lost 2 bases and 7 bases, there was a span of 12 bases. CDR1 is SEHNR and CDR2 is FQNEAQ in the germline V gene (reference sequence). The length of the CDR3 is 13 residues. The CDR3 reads CASSLQGFSEQYF. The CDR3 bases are TGTGCCAGCAGCTTACAGGGATTCTCGGAGCAGTACTTC.

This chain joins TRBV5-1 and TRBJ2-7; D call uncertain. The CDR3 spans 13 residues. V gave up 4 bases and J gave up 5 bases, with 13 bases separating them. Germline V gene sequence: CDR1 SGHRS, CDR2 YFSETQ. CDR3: CASSAPAADEQYF. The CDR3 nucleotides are TGCGCCAGCAGCGCCCCCGCGGCGGACGAGCAGTACTTC.

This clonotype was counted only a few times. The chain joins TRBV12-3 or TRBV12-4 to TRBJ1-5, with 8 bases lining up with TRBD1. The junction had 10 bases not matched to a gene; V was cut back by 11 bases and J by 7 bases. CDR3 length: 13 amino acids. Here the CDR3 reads CAVARGQGQPQHF. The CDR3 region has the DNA TGTGCCGTCGCCAGGGGGCAGGGGCAGCCCCAGCATTTT.

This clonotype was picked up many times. The CDR3: CASSLGTVPGSYNEQFF. The CDR3 DNA is TGTGCCAGCAGCTTAGGGACGGTCCCAGGCTCCTACAATGAGCAGTTCTTC. The V gene is TRBV7-8, the J gene TRBJ2-1; D gene ambiguous. Germline CDR1 SGHVS, CDR2 FQNEAQ. Trimming left V 1 base short and J 0 bases short, with 13 bases between. The CDR3 is 17 amino acids.

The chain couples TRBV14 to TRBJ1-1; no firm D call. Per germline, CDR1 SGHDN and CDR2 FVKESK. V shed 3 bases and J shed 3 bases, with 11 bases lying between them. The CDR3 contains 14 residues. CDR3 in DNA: TGTGCCAGCAGCCACTTTGGACGGGACACTGAAGCTTTCTTT. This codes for CASSHFGRDTEAFF.

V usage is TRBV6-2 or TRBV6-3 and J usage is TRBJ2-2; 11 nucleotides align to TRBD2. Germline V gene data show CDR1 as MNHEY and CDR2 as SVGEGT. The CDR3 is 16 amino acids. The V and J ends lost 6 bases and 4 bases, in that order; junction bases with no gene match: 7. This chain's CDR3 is CASSPYTSGGTGELFF. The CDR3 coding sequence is TGTGCCAGCAGCCCCTATACTAGCGGGGGCACCGGGGAGCTGTTTTTT.

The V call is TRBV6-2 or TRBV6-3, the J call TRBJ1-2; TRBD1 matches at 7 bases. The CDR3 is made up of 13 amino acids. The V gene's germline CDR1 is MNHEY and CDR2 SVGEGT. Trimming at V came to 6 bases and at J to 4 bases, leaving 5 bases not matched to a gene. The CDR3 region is CASRNRGPYGYTF. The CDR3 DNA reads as TGTGCCAGCAGGAACAGGGGACCCTATGGCTACACCTTC.

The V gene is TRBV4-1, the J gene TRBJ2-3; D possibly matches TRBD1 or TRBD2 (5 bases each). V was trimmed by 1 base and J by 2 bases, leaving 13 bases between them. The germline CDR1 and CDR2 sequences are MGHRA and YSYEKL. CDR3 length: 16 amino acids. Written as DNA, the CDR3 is TGCGCCAGCAGCCAAGCGAGGTTGGGGGTCACAGATACGCAGTATTTT. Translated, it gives CASSQARLGVTDTQYF.

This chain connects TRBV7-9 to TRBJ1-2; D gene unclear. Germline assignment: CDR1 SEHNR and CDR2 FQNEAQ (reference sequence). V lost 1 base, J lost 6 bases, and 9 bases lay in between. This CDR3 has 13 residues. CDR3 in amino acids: CASSLGAVHGYTF. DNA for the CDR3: TGTGCCAGCAGCTTAGGGGCAGTTCATGGCTACACCTTC.

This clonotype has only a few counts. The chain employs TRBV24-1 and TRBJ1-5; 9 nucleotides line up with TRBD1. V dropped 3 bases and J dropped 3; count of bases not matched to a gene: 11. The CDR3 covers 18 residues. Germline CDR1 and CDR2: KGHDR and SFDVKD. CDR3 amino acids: CATSDGSPGQGDNQPQHF. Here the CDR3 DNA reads TGTGCCACCAGTGATGGGTCCCCGGGACAGGGTGACAATCAGCCCCAGCATTTT.

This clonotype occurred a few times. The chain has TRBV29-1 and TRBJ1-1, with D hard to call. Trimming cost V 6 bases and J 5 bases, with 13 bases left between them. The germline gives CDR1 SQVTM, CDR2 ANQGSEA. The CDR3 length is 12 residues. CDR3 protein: CSVNRGRTEAFF. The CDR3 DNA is TGCAGCGTGAACCGTGGGAGGACTGAAGCTTTCTTT.

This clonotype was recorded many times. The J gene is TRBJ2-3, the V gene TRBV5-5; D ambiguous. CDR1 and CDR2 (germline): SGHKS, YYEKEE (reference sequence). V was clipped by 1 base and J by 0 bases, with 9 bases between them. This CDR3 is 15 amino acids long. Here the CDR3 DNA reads TGTGCCAGCAGCTTGTTTTCTCAGAGCACAGATACGCAGTATTTT. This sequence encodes CASSLFSQSTDTQYF.

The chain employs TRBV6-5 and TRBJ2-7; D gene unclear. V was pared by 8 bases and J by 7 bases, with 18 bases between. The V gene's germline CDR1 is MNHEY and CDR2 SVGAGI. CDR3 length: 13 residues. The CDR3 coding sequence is TGTGCCAGCCACGCCCGTAGGGCCGGAGAGCAGTACTTC. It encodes CASHARRAGEQYF.

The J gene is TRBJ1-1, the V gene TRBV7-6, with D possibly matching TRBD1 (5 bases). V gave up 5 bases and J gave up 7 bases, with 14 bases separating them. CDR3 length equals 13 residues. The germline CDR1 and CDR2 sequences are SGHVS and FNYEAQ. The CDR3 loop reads CASSHPPQGEAFF. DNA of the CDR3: TGTGCCAGCAGCCACCCCCCTCAGGGTGAAGCTTTCTTT.

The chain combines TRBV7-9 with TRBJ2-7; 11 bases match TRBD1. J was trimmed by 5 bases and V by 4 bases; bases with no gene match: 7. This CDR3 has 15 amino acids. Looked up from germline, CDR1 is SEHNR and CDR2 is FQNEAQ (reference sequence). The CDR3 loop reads CASSSWTGGWDEQYF. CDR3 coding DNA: TGTGCCAGCAGCTCGTGGACAGGGGGCTGGGACGAGCAGTACTTC.

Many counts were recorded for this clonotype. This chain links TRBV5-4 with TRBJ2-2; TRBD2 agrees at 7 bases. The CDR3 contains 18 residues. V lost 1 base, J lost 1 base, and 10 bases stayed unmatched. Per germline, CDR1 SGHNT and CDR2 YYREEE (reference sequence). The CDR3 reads CASSLSTRSGGNTGELFF. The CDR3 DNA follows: TGTGCCAGCAGCTTGTCGACTCGCTCGGGGGGGAACACCGGGGAGCTGTTTTTT.

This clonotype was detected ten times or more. The CDR3 DNA reads as TGTGCCAGCAGCTTCACGGGGGGGCGTGCAGATACGCAGTATTTT. It translates to CASSFTGGRADTQYF. The chain links TRBV7-9 to TRBJ2-3; 8 bases match TRBD2. Per germline, CDR1 SEHNR and CDR2 FQNEAQ (reference sequence). The CDR3 has 15 residues. V trimming: 3 bases; J trimming: 4 bases; junction bases outside the gene matches: 6.

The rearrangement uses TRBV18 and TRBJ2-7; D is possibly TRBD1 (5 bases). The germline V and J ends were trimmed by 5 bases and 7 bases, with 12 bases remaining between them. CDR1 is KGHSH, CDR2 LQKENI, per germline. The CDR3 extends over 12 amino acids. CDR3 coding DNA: TGTGCCAGCTCATCCGACAGTGGAGAGCAGTACGTC. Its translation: CASSSDSGEQYV.

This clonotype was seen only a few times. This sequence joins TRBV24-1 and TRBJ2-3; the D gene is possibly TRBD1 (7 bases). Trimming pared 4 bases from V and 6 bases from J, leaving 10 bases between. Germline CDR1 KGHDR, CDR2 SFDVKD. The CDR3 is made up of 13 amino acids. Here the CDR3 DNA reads TGTGCCACCAGTGAGCCAGGGGGGGATACGCAGTATTTT. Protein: CATSEPGGDTQYF.

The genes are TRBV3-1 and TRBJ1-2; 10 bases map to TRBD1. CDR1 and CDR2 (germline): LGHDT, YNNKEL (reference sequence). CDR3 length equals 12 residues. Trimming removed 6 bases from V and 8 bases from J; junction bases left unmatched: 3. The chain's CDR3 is CASRGTGAGYTF. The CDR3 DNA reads TGTGCCAGCAGGGGGACAGGGGCAGGCTACACCTTC.

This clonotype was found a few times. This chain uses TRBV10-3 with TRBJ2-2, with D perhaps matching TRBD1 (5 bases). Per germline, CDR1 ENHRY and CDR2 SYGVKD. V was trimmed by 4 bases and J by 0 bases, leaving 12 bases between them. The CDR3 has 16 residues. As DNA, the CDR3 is TGTGCCATCAGTGGGCGGACACCCGCGAACACCGGGGAGCTGTTTTTT. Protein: CAISGRTPANTGELFF.

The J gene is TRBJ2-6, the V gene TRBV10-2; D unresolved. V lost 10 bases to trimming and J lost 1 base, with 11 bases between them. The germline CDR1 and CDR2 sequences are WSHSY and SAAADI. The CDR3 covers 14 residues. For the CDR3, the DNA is TGCGCCATCTCGGGCCCTTCTGGGGCCAACGTCCTGACTTTC. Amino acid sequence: CAISGPSGANVLTF.

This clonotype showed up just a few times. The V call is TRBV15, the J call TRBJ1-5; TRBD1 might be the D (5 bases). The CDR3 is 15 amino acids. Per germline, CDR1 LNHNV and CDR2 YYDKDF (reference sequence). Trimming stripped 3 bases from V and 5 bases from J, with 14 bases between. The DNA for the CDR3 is TGTGCCACCAGCAGTGGGGGAGGCAGGTATCAGCCCCAGCATTTT. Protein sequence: CATSSGGGRYQPQHF.

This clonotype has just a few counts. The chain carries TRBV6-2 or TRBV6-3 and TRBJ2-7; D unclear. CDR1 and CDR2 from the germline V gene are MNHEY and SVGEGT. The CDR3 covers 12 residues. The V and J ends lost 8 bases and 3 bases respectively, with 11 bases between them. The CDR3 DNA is TGTGCCAGCGGAGAAGGAGACTACGAGCAGTACTTC. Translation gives CASGEGDYEQYF.

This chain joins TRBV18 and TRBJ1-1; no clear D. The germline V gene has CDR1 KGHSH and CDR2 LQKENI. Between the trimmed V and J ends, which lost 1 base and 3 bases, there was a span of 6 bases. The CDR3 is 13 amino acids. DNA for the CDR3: TGTGCCAGCTCACCACAGGAGCACACTGAAGCTTTCTTT. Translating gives CASSPQEHTEAFF.

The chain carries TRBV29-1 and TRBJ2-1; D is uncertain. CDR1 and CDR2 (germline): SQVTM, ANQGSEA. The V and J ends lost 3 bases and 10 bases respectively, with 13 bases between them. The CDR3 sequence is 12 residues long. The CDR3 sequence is CSVDLDLNEQFF. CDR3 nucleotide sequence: TGCAGCGTTGATCTAGACCTCAACGAGCAGTTCTTC.

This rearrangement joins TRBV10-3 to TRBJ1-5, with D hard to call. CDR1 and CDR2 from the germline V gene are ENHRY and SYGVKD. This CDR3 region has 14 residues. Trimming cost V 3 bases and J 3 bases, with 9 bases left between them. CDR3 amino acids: CAISDGRDNQPQHF. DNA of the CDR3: TGTGCCATCAGTGACGGGCGGGACAATCAGCCCCAGCATTTT.

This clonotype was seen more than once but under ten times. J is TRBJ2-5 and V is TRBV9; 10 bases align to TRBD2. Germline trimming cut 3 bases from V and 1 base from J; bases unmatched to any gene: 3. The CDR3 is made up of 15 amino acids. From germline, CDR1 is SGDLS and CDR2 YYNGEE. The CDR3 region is CASSASGGVQETQYF. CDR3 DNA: TGTGCCAGCAGCGCTAGCGGGGGCGTCCAAGAGACCCAGTACTTC.